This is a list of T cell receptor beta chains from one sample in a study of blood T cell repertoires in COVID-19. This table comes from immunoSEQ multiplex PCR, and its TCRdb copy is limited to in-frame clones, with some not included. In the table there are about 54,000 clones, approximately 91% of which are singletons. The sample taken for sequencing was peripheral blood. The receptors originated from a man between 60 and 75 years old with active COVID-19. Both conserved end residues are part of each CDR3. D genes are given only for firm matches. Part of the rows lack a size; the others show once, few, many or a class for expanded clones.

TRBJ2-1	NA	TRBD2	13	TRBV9	TGTGCCAGCAGAGCGGGAGGTTCGGGTGAGCAGTTCTTC	CASRAGGSGEQFF
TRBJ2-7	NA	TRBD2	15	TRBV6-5	TGTGCCAGCAGAACGACTAGCGGAAGATCCTACGAGCAGTACTTC	CASRTTSGRSYEQYF
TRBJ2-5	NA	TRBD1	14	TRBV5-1	TGCGCCAGCAGCTCCCCACAGGGGTCCGAGACCCAGTACTTC	CASSSPQGSETQYF
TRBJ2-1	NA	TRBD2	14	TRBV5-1	TGCGCCAGCAGCTTCCGGGGGGACGGGAATGAGCAGTTCTTC	CASSFRGDGNEQFF
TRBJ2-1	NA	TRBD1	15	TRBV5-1	TGCGCCAGCAGCTTGGAGGCAGGGGGCTACAATGAGCAGTTCTTC	CASSLEAGGYNEQFF
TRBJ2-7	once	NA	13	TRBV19	TGTGCCAGTAGTGTGGGGGCTCAGTACGAGCAGTACTTC	CASSVGAQYEQYF
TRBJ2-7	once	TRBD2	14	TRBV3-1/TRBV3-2	TGTGCCAGCAGCCATGGGACTAGCGTCTACGAGCAGTACTTC	CASSHGTSVYEQYF
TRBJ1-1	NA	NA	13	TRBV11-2	TGTGCCAGCACCCGCATTCGGGACACTGAAGCTTTCTTT	CASTRIRDTEAFF
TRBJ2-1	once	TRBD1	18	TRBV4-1	TGCGCCAGCAGCCAAGAAAGAGACAGGGGAATACCTTACAATGAGCAGTTCTTC	CASSQERDRGIPYNEQFF
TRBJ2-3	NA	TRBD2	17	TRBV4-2	TGTGCCAGCAGCCAAGATCCCCAGACTAGCGGGACAGATACGCAGTATTTT	CASSQDPQTSGTDTQYF
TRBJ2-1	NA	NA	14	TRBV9	TGTGCCAGCAGCGTACTCAGCTCCTACAATGAGCAGTTCTTC	CASSVLSSYNEQFF
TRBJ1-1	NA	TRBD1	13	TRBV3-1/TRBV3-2	TGTGCCAGCAGCGACAGGGTGAACACTGAAGCTTTCTTT	CASSDRVNTEAFF
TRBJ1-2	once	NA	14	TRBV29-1	TGCAGCGCCAGGATGGGGGGTTCTAACTATGGCTACACCTTC	CSARMGGSNYGYTF
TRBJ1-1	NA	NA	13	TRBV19	TGTGCCACCGCGGGGGGGAGTGGCACTGAAGCTTTCTTT	CATAGGSGTEAFF
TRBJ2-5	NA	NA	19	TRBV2	TGTGCCAGCAGTGAAGTCAGGCAGGGCGGCGTAGTGGTAAGAGAGACCCAGTACTTC	CASSEVRQGGVVVRETQYF
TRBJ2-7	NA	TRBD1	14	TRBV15	TGTGCCACCAGCAGACGGACAGGGGGCCACGAGCAGTACTTC	CATSRRTGGHEQYF
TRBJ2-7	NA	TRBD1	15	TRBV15	TGTGCCACCAGCAGCCCCGGGACAGGGGGGTTAGAGCAGTACTTC	CATSSPGTGGLEQYF
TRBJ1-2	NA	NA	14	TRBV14	TGTGCCAGCAGCCAAGTAACAGGGAGACGGGGCTACACCTTC	CASSQVTGRRGYTF
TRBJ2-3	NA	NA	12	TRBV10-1	TGCGCCAGCAAAGGAGTGGAAGATACGCAGTATTTT	CASKGVEDTQYF
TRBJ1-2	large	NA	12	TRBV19	TGTGCCAGTAGTGTACAGGGCTATGGCTACACCTTC	CASSVQGYGYTF
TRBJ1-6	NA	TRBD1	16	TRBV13	TGTGCCAGCAGCCTCGAGGGACAGGCGGGGAATTCACCCCTCCACTTT	CASSLEGQAGNSPLHF
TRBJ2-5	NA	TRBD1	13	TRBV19	TGTGCCAGTAGTATGGACAGGGTCGAGACCCAGTACTTC	CASSMDRVETQYF
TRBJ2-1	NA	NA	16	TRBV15	TGTGCCACCAGCAGAGATGTTCATAGCTCCTACAATGAGCAGTTCTTC	CATSRDVHSSYNEQFF
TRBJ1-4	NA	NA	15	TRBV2	TGTGCCAGTAGAGGGTGGAAAGCAACTAATGAAAAACTGTTTTTT	CASRGWKATNEKLFF
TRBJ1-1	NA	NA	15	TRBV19	TGTGCCAGTAGTGCCCTGACAGCGGGGAACACTGAAGCTTTCTTT	CASSALTAGNTEAFF
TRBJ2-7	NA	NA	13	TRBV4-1	TGCGCCAGCAGCCAAGATCGGGTTTACGAGCAGTACTTC	CASSQDRVYEQYF
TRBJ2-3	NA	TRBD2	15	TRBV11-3	TGTGCCAGCAGCTTAAGAGCGGGAGGGATAGATACGCAGTATTTT	CASSLRAGGIDTQYF
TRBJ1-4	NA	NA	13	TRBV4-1	TGCGCCAGCAGGCAAACCCAGAATGAAAAACTGTTTTTT	CASRQTQNEKLFF
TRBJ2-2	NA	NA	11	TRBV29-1	TGCAGCGTTGTCCGGACCGGGGAGCTGTTTTTT	CSVVRTGELFF
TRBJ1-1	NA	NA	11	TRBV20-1	TGCAGTGCTAGCTCGAACACTGAAGCTTTCTTT	CSASSNTEAFF
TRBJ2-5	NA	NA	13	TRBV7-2	TGTGCCAGCAGCCCCAGGGTTTTGGAGACCCAGTACTTC	CASSPRVLETQYF
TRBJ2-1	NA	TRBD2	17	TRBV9	TGTGCCAGCAGCGTAGTGGCTAGCGGGCCGAGACTGGGTGAGCAGTTCTTC	CASSVVASGPRLGEQFF
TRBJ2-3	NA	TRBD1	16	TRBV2	TGTGCCAGCAGTGAAGGGGACAGGCTAAGCACAGATACGCAGTATTTT	CASSEGDRLSTDTQYF
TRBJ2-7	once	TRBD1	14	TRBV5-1	TGCGCCAGCAGCTCCGGGACAGGCTCCTACGAGCAGTACTTC	CASSSGTGSYEQYF
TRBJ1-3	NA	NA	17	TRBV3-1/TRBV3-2	TGTGCCAGCAGCCTCGGTCGGGGGGGCACCTCTGGAAACACCATATATTTT	CASSLGRGGTSGNTIYF
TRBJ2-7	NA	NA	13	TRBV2	TGTGCCAGCAGTGAAGCGGCATCCTACGAGCAGTACTTC	CASSEAASYEQYF